This TCR beta chain came from a study of beta chain features in type 1 diabetes. Findings and limits, study-wide: In comparison with healthy donors, patients had naive, central memory and Treg TCRB repertoires that appeared more similar. People with Type 1 diabetes carried modestly yet significantly shorter TCRB CDR3s in all four CD4+ subsets.

Trimming stripped 6 bases from V and 4 bases from J, with 10 bases between. The CDR3 runs to 11 residues. The germline V gene encodes CDR1 DFQATT and CDR2 SNEGSKA (reference sequence). This clone occurred a few times. Its antigen is not known. Stem cell-like memory, regulatory, central memory and naive CD4+ cells were sorted via CD45RO/CCR7/CD25/CD127/CD95/CD27. Sequenced material consisted of expressed TCRB transcripts (all of the isolated RNA was reverse transcribed). Assay used: immunoSEQ multiplex PCR; TCRdb lists only in-frame clones, some missing. Of hundreds of thousands of clones in the sample, over 12% are singletons; the top ten hold less than 0.04%.

The chain links TRBV20-1 to TRBJ2-7, with D perhaps TRBD1 (5 bases). Sequenced sample: naive CD4+ T cells from blood. This TCR was sampled from a man between 18 and 35 years old with type 1 diabetes. CDR3 bases: TGCAGTGCCCCTAGACAGTACGAGCAGTACTTC. It yields the protein CSAPRQYEQYF.